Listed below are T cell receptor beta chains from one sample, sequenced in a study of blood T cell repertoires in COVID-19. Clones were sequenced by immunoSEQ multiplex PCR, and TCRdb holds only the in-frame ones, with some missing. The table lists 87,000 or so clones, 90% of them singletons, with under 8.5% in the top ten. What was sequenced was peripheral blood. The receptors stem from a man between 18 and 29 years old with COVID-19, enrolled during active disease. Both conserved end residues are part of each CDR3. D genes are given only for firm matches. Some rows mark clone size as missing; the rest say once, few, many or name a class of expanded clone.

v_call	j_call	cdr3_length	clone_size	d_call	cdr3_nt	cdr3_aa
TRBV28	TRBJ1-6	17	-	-	TGTGCCAGCAGTTCCCCCGGGAGCCAAACCTATAATTCACCCCTCCACTTT	CASSSPGSQTYNSPLHF
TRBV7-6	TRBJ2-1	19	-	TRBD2	TGTGCCAGCAGCTTCAGAATACGATCACTAGCGGGATTTTACAATGAGCAGTTCTTC	CASSFRIRSLAGFYNEQFF
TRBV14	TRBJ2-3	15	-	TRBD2	TGTGCCAGCAGCCGGAGACTAGCGGGAGTGGATACGCAGTATTTT	CASSRRLAGVDTQYF
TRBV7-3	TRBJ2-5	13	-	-	TGTGCCAGCAGCCAAGTGCGGGGCGAGACCCAGTACTTC	CASSQVRGETQYF
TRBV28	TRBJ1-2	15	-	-	TGTGCCAGCAGTACGACAGAAAATAACCCCTATGGCTACACCTTC	CASSTTENNPYGYTF
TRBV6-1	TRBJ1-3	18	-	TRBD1	TGTGCCAGCAGTGTGGACAGGTTCCCAACAGGTTCTGGAAACACCATATATTTT	CASSVDRFPTGSGNTIYF
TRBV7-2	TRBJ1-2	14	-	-	TGTGCCAGCAGCTTACTACAGGGTCCCTGGGGCTACACCTTC	CASSLLQGPWGYTF
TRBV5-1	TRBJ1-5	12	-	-	TGCGCCAGCAGCTTGACCGGTCAGCCCCAGCATTTT	CASSLTGQPQHF
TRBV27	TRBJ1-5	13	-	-	TGTGCCAGCAGTTTACTCCCTAATCAGCCCCAGCATTTT	CASSLLPNQPQHF
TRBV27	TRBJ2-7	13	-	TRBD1	TGTGCCAGCGGACAGGGAATAGCTTACGAGCAGTACTTC	CASGQGIAYEQYF
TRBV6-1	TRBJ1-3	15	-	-	TGTGCCAGCAGTGAACAACAAATTCCTGGAAACACCATATATTTT	CASSEQQIPGNTIYF
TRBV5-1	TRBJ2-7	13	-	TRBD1	TGCGCCAGCAGCTTGGAGGCAGGGGGCGAGCAGTACTTC	CASSLEAGGEQYF
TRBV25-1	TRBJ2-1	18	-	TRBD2	TGTGCCAGCAGTGAATTAGGTAATCTAGCGGGAGCTTACAATGAGCAGTTCTTC	CASSELGNLAGAYNEQFF
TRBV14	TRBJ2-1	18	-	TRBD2	TGTGCCAGCAGCTCCCGGCGGGCTAGCGGGGCGTCCTACAATGAGCAGTTCTTC	CASSSRRASGASYNEQFF
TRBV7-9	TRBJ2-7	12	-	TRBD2	TGTGCCAGCAGCTTGGGAGGGGACGAGCAGTACTTC	CASSLGGDEQYF
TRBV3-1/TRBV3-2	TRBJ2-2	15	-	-	TGTGCCAGCAGCCAAGACGACAGGCGCCCCGGGGAGCTGTTTTTT	CASSQDDRRPGELFF
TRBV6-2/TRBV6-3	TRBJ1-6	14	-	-	TGTGCCAGCAGTTACCGGGACTCTAGTTCACCCCTCCACTTT	CASSYRDSSSPLHF
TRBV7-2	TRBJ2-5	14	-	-	TGTGCCAGCAGCCTAATTGTTGGGCTTGAGACCCAGTACTTC	CASSLIVGLETQYF
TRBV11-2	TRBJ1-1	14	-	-	TGTGCCAGCAGCAAAGCGGGGCGGGCAGCGGAAGCTTTCTTT	CASSKAGRAAEAFF
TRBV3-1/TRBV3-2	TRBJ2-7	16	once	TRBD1	TGTGCCAGCAGCCAAGGGTGGGGACAGGCCACCTACGAGCAGTACTTC	CASSQGWGQATYEQYF
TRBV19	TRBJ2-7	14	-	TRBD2	TGTGCCAGTAGTTCTGGACTAGCGGGATACGAGCAGTACTTC	CASSSGLAGYEQYF
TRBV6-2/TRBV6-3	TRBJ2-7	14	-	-	TGTGCCAGCAGTTATGGCGGGGATCTCTACGAGCAGTACTTC	CASSYGGDLYEQYF
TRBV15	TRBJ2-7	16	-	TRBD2	TGTGCCACCAGCAGAGTGAGCGGGAGCTCGTCCTACGAGCAGTACTTC	CATSRVSGSSSYEQYF
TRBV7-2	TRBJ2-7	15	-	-	TGTGCCAGCAGGCCAAACCCCGGGTCCCCCTACGAGCAGTACTTC	CASRPNPGSPYEQYF
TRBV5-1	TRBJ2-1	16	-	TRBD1	TGCGCCAGCAGCTTGGCCAACAGGGGTAGCCACAATGAGCAGTTCTTC	CASSLANRGSHNEQFF
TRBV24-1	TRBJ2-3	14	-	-	TGTGCCACCAGTGGGGCAGAAGACACAGATACGCAGTATTTT	CATSGAEDTDTQYF
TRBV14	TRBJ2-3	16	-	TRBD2	TGTGCCAGCAGCCAGAGACTAGCGGGAGCATCAGATACGCAGTATTTT	CASSQRLAGASDTQYF
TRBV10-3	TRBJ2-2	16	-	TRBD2	TGTGCCATCGGAGACCAAGCGGGAGTGGCGGGCGGGGAGCTGTTTTTT	CAIGDQAGVAGGELFF
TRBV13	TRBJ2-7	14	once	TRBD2	TGTGCCAGCAGGGGACTAGCGGGAGAGGACGAGCAGTACTTC	CASRGLAGEDEQYF
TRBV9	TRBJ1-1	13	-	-	TGTGCCAGCAGCATGACACCGGGGAAAGTGGCTTTCTTT	CASSMTPGKVAFF
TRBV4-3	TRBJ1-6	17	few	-	TGCGCCAGCAGCCAAGGAGGCGGGGCCGCCTATAATTCACCCCTCCACTTT	CASSQGGGAAYNSPLHF
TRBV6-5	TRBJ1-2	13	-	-	TGTGCCACCGACCGAGGCCCTAACTATGGCTACACCTTC	CATDRGPNYGYTF
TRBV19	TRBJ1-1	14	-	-	TGTGCCAGTAGTATTTCGGCGGGGAACACTGAAGCTTTCTTT	CASSISAGNTEAFF
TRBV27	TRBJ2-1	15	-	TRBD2	TGTGCCAGCAGTTTAGTCCTAGCGGGGGCCGGGGAGCAGTTCTTC	CASSLVLAGAGEQFF
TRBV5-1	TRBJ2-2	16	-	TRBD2	TGCGCCAGCAGCTTGTTAGCGGGCGAGGGTACCGGGGAGCTGTTTTTT	CASSLLAGEGTGELFF
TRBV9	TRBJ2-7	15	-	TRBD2	TGTGCCAGCAGTCGGTGGGGGACTAGAGATGGCGAGCAGTACTTC	CASSRWGTRDGEQYF
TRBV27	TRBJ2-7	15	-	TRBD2	TGTGCCAGCAGTTTAGGAGCGGGATCCACCTACGAGCAGTACTTC	CASSLGAGSTYEQYF
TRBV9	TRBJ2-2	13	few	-	TGTGCCAGCAGGCCCACTAGCACCGGGGAGCTGTTTTTT	CASRPTSTGELFF
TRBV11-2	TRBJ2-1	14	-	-	TGTGCCAGCAGCTTAGAGGCGGCTAGTAACGAGCAGTTCTTC	CASSLEAASNEQFF
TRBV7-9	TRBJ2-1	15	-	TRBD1	TGTGCCAGCAGCTTAAGGGACAGGGGATACAATGAGCAGTTCTTC	CASSLRDRGYNEQFF
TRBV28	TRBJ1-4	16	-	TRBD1	TGTGCCAGCAGTTCCGGACAGGGGGAAACTAATGAAAAACTGCTTTTT	CASSSGQGETNEKLLF
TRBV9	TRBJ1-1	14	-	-	TGTGCCAGCAGCGTTTTTCCAGGAAGGACTGAAGCTTTCTTT	CASSVFPGRTEAFF
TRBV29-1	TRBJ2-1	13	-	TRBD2	TGCAGCGTTAAGCCTAGCGGGAACCATGAGCAGTTCTTC	CSVKPSGNHEQFF
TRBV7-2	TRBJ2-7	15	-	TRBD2	TGTGCCAGCAGCGTCCAGGGAGGGAGCTCCTACGAGCAGTACTTC	CASSVQGGSSYEQYF
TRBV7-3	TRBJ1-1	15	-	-	TGTGCCAGCAGCCCAAGAACAGGGCGGAACACTGAAGCTTTCTTT	CASSPRTGRNTEAFF